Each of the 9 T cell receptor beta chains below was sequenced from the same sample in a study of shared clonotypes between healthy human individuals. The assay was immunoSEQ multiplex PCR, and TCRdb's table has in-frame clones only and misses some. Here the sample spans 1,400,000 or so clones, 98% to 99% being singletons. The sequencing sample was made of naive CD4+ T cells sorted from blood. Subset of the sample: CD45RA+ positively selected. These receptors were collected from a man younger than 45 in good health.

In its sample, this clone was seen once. The DNA of the CDR3 is TGTGCCAGCAAACAGGGTTGGGATAGCAATCAGCCCCAGCATTTT. Translation: CASKQGWDSNQPQHF. V and J are TRBV18 and TRBJ1-5; D may be TRBD1 (6 bases). V dropped 8 bases and J dropped 0 bases, with 14 bases sitting between them. The CDR3 sequence is 15 residues long. Germline values: CDR1 KGHSH, CDR2 LQKENI.

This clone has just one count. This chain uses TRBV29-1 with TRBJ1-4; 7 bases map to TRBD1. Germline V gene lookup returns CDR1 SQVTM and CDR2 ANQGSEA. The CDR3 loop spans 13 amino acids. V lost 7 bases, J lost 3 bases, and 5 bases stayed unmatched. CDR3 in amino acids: CSAQTGANEKLFF. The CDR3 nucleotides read TGCAGCGCCCAAACAGGGGCTAATGAAAAACTGTTTTTT.

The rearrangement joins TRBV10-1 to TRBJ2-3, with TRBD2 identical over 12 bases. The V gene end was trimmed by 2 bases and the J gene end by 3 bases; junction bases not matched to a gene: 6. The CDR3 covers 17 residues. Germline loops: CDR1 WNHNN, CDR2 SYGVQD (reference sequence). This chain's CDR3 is CASSETLAGGSTDTQYF. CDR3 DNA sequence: TGCGCCAGCAGTGAGACACTAGCGGGAGGAAGTACAGATACGCAGTATTTT.

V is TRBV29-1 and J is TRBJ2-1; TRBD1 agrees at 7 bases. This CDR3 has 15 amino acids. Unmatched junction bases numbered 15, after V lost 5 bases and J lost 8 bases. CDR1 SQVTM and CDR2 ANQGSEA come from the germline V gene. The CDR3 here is CSVQTLKTGNDEQFF. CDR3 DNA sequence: TGCAGCGTTCAAACCCTGAAGACAGGGAACGATGAGCAGTTCTTC.

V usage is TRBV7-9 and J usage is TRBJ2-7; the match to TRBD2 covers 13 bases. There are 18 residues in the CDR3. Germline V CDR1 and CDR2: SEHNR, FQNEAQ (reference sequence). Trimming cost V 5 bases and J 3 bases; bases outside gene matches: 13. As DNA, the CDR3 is TGTGCCAGCAGCCCCTTGACTAGCGGGAGGACCCGACTCTACGAGCAGTACTTC. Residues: CASSPLTSGRTRLYEQYF.

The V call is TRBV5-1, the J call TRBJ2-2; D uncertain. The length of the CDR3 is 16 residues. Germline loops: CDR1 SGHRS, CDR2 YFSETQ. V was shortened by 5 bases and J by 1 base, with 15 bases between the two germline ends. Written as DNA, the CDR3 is TGCGCCAGCAGTTTCGACCCCTCAGGGAACACCGGGGAGCTGTTTTTT. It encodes CASSFDPSGNTGELFF.

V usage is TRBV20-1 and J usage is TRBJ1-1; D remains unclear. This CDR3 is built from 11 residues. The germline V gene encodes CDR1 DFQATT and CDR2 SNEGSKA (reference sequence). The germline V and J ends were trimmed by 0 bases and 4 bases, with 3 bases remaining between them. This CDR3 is CSARDITEAFF. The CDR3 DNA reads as TGCAGTGCTAGAGACATCACTGAAGCTTTCTTT.

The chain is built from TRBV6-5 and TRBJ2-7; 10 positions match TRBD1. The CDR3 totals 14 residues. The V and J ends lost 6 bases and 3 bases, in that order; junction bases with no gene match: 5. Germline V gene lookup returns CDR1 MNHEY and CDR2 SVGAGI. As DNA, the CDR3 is TGTGCCAGCAGCGAGACAGGGGGCGACTACGAGCAGTACTTC. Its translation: CASSETGGDYEQYF.

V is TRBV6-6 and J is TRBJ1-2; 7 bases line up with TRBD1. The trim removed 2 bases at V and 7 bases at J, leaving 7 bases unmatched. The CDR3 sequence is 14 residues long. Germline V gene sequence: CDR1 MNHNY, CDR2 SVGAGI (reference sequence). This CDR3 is CASSYPGQDAGYTF. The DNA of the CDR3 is TGTGCCAGCAGTTACCCAGGACAGGACGCTGGCTACACCTTC.